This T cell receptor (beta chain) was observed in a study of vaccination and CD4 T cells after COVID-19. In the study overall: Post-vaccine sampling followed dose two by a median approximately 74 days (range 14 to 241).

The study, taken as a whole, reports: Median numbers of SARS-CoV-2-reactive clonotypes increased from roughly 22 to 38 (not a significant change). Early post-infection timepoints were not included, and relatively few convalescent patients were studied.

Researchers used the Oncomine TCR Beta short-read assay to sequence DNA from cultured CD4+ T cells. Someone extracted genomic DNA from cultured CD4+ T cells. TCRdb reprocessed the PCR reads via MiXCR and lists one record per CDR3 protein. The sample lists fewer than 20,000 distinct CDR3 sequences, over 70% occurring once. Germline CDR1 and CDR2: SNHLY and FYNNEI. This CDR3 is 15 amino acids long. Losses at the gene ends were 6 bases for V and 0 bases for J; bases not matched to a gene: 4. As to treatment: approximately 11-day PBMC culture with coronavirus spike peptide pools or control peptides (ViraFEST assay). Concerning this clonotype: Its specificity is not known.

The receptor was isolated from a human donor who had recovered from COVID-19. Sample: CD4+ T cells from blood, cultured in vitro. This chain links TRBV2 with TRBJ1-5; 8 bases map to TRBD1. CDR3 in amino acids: CASSKQGVSNQPQHF. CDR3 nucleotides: TGTGCCAGCAGCAAACAGGGGGTTAGCAATCAGCCCCAGCATTTT.